The next 11 T cell receptor beta chains were all read from a single sample in a study of T-cell memory formation after mild COVID-19. One entry per CDR3 protein, called by TCRdb with MiXCR from the 5' RACE reads. The sample holds about 120,000 distinct CDR3 sequences; approximately 21% are singletons and the top ten take roughly two fifths. The sequencing sample was made of PBMCs or a T cell subset sorted from them (not recorded which). Receptors originate from a man aged 18-30 years who had mild COVID-19 (a few samples of this study predate the infection). Cell type and time point are not known.

The V call is TRBV5-1, the J call TRBJ2-7; D may be TRBD2 (7 bases). The CDR3 loop spans 16 amino acids. Per the germline V gene, CDR1 is SGHRS and CDR2 is YFSETQ. Deletions cut 3 bases from V and 5 bases from J, with 21 bases between. DNA for the CDR3: TGCGCCAGCAGCTCTTCTTTCGGGGGGCGAAGCCACGAGCAGTACGTC. Translation: CASSSSFGGRSHEQYV.

CDR3 residues: CASSSSWSSYNEQFF. CDR3 DNA sequence: TGTGCCAGCAGTTCGTCGTGGAGCTCCTACAATGAGCAGTTCTTC. The genes are TRBV6-5 and TRBJ2-1; D not certain. Germline CDR1 reads MNHEY; CDR2 reads SVGAGI. This CDR3 has 15 residues. Between the trimmed V and J ends, which lost 4 bases and 0 bases, there was a span of 10 bases.

V usage is TRBV10-3 and J usage is TRBJ2-7; D call uncertain. Germline lookup yields CDR1 ENHRY and CDR2 SYGVKD. The CDR3 runs 15 residues. Trimming left V 0 bases short and J 3 bases short, with 12 bases between. The DNA for the CDR3 is TGTGCCATCAGTGAGTCTGTCCAGGCGCACTACGAGCAGTACTTC. Translated, it gives CAISESVQAHYEQYF.

The rearrangement joins TRBV7-9 to TRBJ2-7, with D possibly matching TRBD1 (5 bases). Trimming shortened V by 8 bases and J by 2 bases, and 13 bases separated the two germline ends. The CDR3 has 13 residues. Germline CDR1 and CDR2: SEHNR and FQNEAQ (reference sequence). The CDR3 region has the DNA TGTGCCAGCGGTCCGGCCAGGGCCTACGAGCAGTACTTC. Its protein is CASGPARAYEQYF.

The chain has TRBV4-1 and TRBJ2-2; maybe TRBD1 (6 bases). The V end lost 1 base, the J end lost 3 bases, and 15 bases lay between the germline ends. Germline CDR1 reads MGHRA; CDR2 reads YSYEKL. The CDR3 extends over 17 amino acids. This CDR3 reads CASSQVGPAGDTGELFF. CDR3 DNA sequence: TGCGCCAGCAGCCAAGTGGGCCCCGCAGGGGACACCGGGGAGCTGTTTTTT.

The chain recombines TRBV19 with TRBJ1-5; TRBD1 matches 11 bases. V shed 5 bases, J shed 5 bases, and the junction held 8 bases outside the gene matches. Germline V gene lookup returns CDR1 LNHDA and CDR2 SQIVND (reference sequence). The length of the CDR3 is 16 residues. The chain's CDR3 is CASSPWDRGVDQPQHF. DNA for the CDR3: TGTGCCAGTAGTCCATGGGACAGGGGGGTGGATCAGCCCCAGCATTTT.

The rearrangement joins TRBV24-1 to TRBJ1-2; D ambiguous. The V end lost 2 bases, the J end lost 4 bases, and 10 bases lay between the germline ends. Germline values: CDR1 KGHDR, CDR2 SFDVKD. This CDR3 has 14 residues. The CDR3 DNA follows: TGTGCCACCAGTGATTCCTCGCGGAGCTATGGCTACACCTTC. Protein: CATSDSSRSYGYTF.

The V gene is TRBV5-1, the J gene TRBJ2-1, with D unresolved. The CDR3 is 14 residues long. CDR1 and CDR2 from the germline V gene are SGHRS and YFSETQ. V lost 1 base, J lost 7 bases, and 12 bases lay in between. The CDR3 DNA reads TGCGCCAGCAGCTTGAACCCCACTAAGAATGAGCAGTTCTTC. Amino acid sequence: CASSLNPTKNEQFF.

The chain employs TRBV4-3 and TRBJ1-5, with a tentative D call TRBD1 (6 bases). Germline-derived CDR1 and CDR2 are LGHNA and YSLEER. CDR3 length: 16 residues. V lost 0 bases to trimming and J lost 3 bases, with 12 bases between them. The CDR3 DNA reads as TGCGCCAGCAGCCAAGATAACCAGGGGAACAATCAGCCCCAGCATTTT. This sequence encodes CASSQDNQGNNQPQHF.

The chain is built from TRBV5-6 and TRBJ2-4, with D hard to call. The CDR3 is 15 amino acids. Germline V lookup: CDR1 SGHDT, CDR2 YYEEEE. Trimming stripped 0 bases from V and 3 bases from J, with 10 bases between. The CDR3 sequence: CASSLEGYGKNIQYF. The DNA for the CDR3 is TGTGCCAGCAGCTTGGAAGGGTACGGCAAAAACATTCAGTACTTC.

There are a few counts of this clonotype. The chain couples TRBV3-1 to TRBJ2-7; D is undetermined. The CDR3 extends over 16 amino acids. Germline V CDR1 and CDR2: LGHDT, YNNKEL (reference sequence). V was trimmed by 0 bases and J by 0 bases, leaving 12 bases between them. CDR3 DNA: TGTGCCAGCAGCCAAGATAGGAACGGCCGCTCCTACGAGCAGTACGTC. It codes for CASSQDRNGRSYEQYV.